This TCR beta chain was obtained from a study of T cell responses to AZD1222 COVID-19 vaccine (dated by TCRdb to the early 2020s). A note on the overall study: AZD1222 recipients whose second dose came at about 4 weeks and those whose second dose came at about 12 weeks were combined into one group, since spike-specific TCR depth and breadth did not differ between the two schedules. TCR sequencing covered more than 230 trial participants: about 210 given two doses of AZD1222 and 26 given two doses of MenACWY control vaccine. Trial participants were enrolled into age subgroups of 18-55, 56-69 and 70-plus years, which contained roughly 150, 30 and 60 TCR-sequenced participants, respectively.

What the study reported, not specific to this receptor: The whole spike protein was spanned by vaccine-associated CD4 TCRs, and dominant responses were seen in regions 160-218 and 743-854. Participants were mostly white British, with more females than males. The authors suggested clonal diversity may have been underestimated. Reportedly, almost half of the unique spike-specific TCRs recognized epitopes lying outside the regions that are mutated in the B.1.351 and B.1.1.7 variants. A significant rise in spike-specific TCR breadth and depth was observed after two AZD1222 doses relative to day 0 and relative to MenACWY recipients. Conclusions about previously exposed vaccinees are limited, since just a handful of AZD1222 recipients were seropositive for SARS-CoV-2 at baseline. Because no day 14 peak-response samples were available, repertoires were characterized only after the peak T cell response. The 56-69-year group was small, and its depth increase did not reach significance, likely because of low power.

The CDR3 regions of human TCRbeta chains were analyzed by immunosequencing. The study's processing was this. Repertoire TCRs were matched against a reference library of SARS-CoV-2-specific TCRs generated with the MIRA antigen-specificity platform. Breadth was defined as the fraction of unique TCRs that were SARS-CoV-2-associated. Depth was defined as the fraction of total T cells that were SARS-CoV-2-associated. Using the MIRA data, every spike-specific TCR was mapped to the spike region that the TCR reacted to and assigned to either a CD4 or a CD8 class. Log10-transformed breadth and depth values were compared by one-way ANOVA with Sidak's multiple comparisons tests. The source is immuneACCESS, and TCRdb retained only in-frame sequences with V and J called. Part of the clones is not carried over; for the studies checked, unresolved V genes explain less than half of this, and the remainder is unexplained. That table furnishes V, J and clone size, whereas the DNA furnished D and trimming. Within this sample are some 130,000 clones, with 70% to 90% of them counted one time only. The ten most abundant clones make up under 2.5% of the sample.

The time point label on this specimen signifies: baseline before first vaccination. Vaccinee samples were obtained from the UK trials COV001 and COV002, which included a single-blind randomized controlled phase 2/3 trial of AZD1222 (ChAdOx1 nCoV-19) in healthy adults. Trial participant PBMC samples were collected at day 0 and day 28 after the second dose for TCRbeta chain sequencing. V lost 6 bases and J lost 8 bases; the stretch between them is 17 bases long. The CDR3 measures 14 amino acids from cysteine to phenylalanine. The kept DNA is CDR3 alone, 42 bases in frame from the first base. According to the germline V gene, CDR1 reads SGHTS and CDR2 reads YDEGEE. This clone is a singleton in its sample. Its cognate antigen has yet to be identified. No base qualities exist here, and no much larger clone lies one base off it.

The receptor was isolated from an adult in good health. Sequences were derived from peripheral blood, sampled on day 0 of AZD1222 vaccination. The chain couples TRBV5-8 to TRBJ2-2; the best D guess is TRBD2, with 6 bases matching. The CDR3 amino acid sequence is: CASTGDWYSGELFF. The sequenced DNA: TGTGCCAGCACCGGGGACTGGTACTCTGGGGAGCTGTTTTTT.